This TCR beta chain was captured by sequencing in a study of T cells after yellow fever vaccination. Per the germline V gene, CDR1 is SGHTA and CDR2 is FQGNSA. V lost 8 bases and J lost 4; bases outside the gene matches: 7. CDR3 length: 14 amino acids. Findings and limits, study-wide: In post-booster samples, most primary-vaccination clones reappeared (approximately 95% CD4, about 91% CD8). Faster peaking, at day 5 versus 15, marked a secondary response that was weaker. From the bulk population, abundant clonotypes could contaminate and appear within FACS-sorted repertoires.

This clonotype was observed a few times. TCRdb used MiXCR to reprocess the 5' RACE reads, holding one entry per CDR3 protein. Altogether over 65,000 distinct CDR3 sequences are present, roughly 13% being singletons, with the ten largest covering around 24%. J is TRBJ2-5 and V is TRBV7-2; 10 nucleotides line up with TRBD2. The material was CD8+ T cells not binding an NS4B(214-222) dextramer, sorted from PBMCs, obtained roughly 23 days after the first yellow fever vaccination. This clonotype was sampled from a man in his late teens or twenties who received the YFV17D yellow fever vaccine. The CDR3 DNA sequence: TGTGCCAGCTCGAAGGGACTAGCGTTAGAGACCCAGTACTTC. It is translated as CASSKGLALETQYF.